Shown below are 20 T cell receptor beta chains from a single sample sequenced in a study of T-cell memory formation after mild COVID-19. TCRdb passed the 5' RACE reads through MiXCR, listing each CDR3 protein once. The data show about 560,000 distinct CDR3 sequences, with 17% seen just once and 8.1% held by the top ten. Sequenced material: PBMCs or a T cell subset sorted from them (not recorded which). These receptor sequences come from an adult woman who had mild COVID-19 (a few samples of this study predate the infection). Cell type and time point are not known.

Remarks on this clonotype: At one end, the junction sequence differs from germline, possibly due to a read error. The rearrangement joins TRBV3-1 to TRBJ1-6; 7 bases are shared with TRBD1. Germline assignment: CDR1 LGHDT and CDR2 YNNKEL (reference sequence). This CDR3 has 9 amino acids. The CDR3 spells CASSQGTGF. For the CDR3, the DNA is TGTGCCAGCAGCCAAGGGACAGGCTTT.

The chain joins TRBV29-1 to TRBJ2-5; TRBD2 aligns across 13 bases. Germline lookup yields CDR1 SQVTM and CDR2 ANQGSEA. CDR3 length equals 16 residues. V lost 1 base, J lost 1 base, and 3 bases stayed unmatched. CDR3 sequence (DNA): TGCAGCGTTGAAGGAGGGACTAGCGGGGCCCAAGAGACCCAGTACTTC. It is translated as CSVEGGTSGAQETQYF.

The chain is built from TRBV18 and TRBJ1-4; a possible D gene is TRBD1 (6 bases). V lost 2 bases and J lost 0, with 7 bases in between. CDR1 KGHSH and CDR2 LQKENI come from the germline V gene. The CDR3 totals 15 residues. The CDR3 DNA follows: TGTGCCAGCTCACCAGAGGGGGCAACTAATGAAAAACTGTTTTTT. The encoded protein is CASSPEGATNEKLFF.

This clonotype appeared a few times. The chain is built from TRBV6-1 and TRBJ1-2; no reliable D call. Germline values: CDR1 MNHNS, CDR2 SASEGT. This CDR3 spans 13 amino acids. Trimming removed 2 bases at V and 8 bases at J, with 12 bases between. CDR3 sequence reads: CASSEYGAGGYTF. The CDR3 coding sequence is TGTGCCAGCAGTGAATATGGAGCGGGGGGCTACACCTTC.

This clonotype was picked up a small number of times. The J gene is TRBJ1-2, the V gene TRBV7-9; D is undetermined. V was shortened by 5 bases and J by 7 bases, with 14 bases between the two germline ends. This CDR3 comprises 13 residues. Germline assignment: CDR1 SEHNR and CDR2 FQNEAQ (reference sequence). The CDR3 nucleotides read TGTGCCAGCAGCGATAGGAGGGCGGGTGGCTACACCTTC. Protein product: CASSDRRAGGYTF.

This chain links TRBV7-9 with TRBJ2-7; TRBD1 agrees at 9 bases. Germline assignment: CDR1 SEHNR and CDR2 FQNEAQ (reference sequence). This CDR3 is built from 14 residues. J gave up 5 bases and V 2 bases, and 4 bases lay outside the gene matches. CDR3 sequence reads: CASSLTTGGHEQYF. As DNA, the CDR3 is TGTGCCAGCAGCTTAACAACAGGGGGCCACGAGCAGTACTTC.

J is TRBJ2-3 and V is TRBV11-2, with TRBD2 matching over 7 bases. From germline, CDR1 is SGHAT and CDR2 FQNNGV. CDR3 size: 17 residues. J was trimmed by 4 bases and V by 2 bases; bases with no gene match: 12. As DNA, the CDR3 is TGTGCCAGCAGCTTAAATAGCGCCACGACTAGCTCAGATACGCAGTATTTT. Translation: CASSLNSATTSSDTQYF.

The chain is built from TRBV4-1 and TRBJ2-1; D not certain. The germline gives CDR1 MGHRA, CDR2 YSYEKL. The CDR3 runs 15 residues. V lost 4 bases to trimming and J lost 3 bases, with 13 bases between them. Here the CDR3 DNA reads TGCGCCAGCAGCCCGAAGCACCAAGTCTACAATGAGCAGTTCTTC. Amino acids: CASSPKHQVYNEQFF.

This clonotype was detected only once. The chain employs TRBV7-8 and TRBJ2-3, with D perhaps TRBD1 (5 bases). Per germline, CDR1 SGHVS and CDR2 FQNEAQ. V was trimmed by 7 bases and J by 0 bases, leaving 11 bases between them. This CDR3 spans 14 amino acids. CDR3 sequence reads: CASTLQGSTDTQYF. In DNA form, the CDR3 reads TGTGCCAGCACGTTGCAGGGTAGCACAGATACGCAGTATTTT.

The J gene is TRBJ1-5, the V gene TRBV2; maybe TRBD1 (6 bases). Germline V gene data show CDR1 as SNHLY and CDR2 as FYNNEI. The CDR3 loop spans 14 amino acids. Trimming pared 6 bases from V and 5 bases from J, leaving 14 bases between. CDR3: CASSQQGGYQPQHF. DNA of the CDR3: TGTGCCAGCAGCCAACAGGGCGGTTATCAGCCCCAGCATTTT.

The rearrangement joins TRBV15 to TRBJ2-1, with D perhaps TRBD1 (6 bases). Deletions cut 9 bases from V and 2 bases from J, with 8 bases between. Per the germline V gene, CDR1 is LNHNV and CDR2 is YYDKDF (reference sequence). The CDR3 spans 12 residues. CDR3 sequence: CATRQAYNEQFF. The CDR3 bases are TGTGCCACGAGACAGGCCTACAATGAGCAGTTCTTC.

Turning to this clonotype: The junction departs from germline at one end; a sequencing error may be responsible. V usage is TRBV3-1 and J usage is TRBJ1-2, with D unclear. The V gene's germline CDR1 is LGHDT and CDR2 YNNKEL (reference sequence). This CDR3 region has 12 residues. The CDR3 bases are TGTGCCAGCAGCCAAGCCAGGAATGGCCACACCTTC. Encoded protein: CASSQARNGHTF.

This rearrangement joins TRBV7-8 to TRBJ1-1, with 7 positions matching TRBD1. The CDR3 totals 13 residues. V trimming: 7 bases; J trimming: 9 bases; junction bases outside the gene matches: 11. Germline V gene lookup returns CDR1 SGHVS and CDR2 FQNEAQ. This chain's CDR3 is CASIKTGSNKAFF. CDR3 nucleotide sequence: TGTGCCAGCATCAAGACAGGGTCCAACAAAGCTTTCTTT.

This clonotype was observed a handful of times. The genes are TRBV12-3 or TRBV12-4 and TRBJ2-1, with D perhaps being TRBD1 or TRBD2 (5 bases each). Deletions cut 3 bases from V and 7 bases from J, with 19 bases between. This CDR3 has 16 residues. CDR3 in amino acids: CASSLRVAGRPNEQFF. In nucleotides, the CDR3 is TGTGCCAGCAGTTTGCGGGTGGCAGGGAGACCGAATGAGCAGTTCTTC.

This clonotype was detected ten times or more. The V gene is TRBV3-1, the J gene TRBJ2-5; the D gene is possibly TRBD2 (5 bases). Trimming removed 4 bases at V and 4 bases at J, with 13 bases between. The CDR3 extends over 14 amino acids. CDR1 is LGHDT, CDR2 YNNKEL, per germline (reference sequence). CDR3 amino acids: CASSLSGEGETQYF. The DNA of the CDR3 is TGTGCCAGCAGCCTATCAGGAGAGGGAGAGACCCAGTACTTC.

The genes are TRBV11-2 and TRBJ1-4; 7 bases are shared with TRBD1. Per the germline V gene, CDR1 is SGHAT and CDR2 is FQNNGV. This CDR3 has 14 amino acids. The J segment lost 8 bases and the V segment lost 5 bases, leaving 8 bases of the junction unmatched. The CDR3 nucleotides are TGTGCCAGCAGCCAGACAGGGAACGAGGAAAAACTGTTTTTT. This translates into CASSQTGNEEKLFF.

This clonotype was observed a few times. The CDR3 DNA is TGTGCCAGCTCACCCGGGACTAGCAAGCGAGATACGCAGTATTTT. This codes for CASSPGTSKRDTQYF. The V call is TRBV18, the J call TRBJ2-3; 9 bases agree with TRBD2. V was clipped by 3 bases and J by 5 bases; unmatched bases: 6. The CDR3 runs 15 residues. From germline, CDR1 is KGHSH and CDR2 LQKENI.

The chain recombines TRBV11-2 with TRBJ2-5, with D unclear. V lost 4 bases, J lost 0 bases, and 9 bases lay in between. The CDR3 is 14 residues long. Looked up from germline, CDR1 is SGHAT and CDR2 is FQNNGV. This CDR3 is CASSWRSYQETQYF. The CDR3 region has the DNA TGTGCCAGCAGCTGGCGGTCGTACCAAGAGACCCAGTACTTC.

This CDR3 is CASSPRDRGSGANVLTF. The DNA of the CDR3 is TGTGCCAGCTCACCACGGGACAGGGGCTCTGGGGCCAACGTCCTGACTTTC. V usage is TRBV18 and J usage is TRBJ2-6, with TRBD1 identical over 10 bases. Germline V gene lookup returns CDR1 KGHSH and CDR2 LQKENI. The CDR3 runs to 17 residues. V dropped 1 base and J dropped 0; count of bases not matched to a gene: 0.

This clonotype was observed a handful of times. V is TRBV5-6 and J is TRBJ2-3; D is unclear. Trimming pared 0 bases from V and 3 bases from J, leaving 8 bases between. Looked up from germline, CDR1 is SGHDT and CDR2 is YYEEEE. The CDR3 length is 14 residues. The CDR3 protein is CASSLDTRTDTQYF. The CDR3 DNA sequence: TGTGCCAGCAGCTTGGATACGAGGACAGATACGCAGTATTTT.